This passage covers 14 T cell receptor beta chains from one sample sequenced in a study of cytomegalovirus exposure and HLA in healthy donors. The PCR contained 60 Vbeta and 13 Jbeta primers. The table came from immunoSEQ multiplex PCR; TCRdb's copy has only in-frame clones and leaves some out. The data contain over 150,000 clones, roughly 76% of them seen just once; the ten biggest clones take up over 1.3%. Sequenced: PBMCs. The receptors shown here come from a man aged 55 to 69 in good health and CMV-seronegative.

The chain employs TRBV4-3 and TRBJ1-6, with a possible D match to TRBD1 (6 bases). The V gene lost 0 bases and the J gene lost 13 bases, with 19 bases spanning the gap. CDR1 LGHNA and CDR2 YSLEER come from the germline V gene. CDR3 length: 16 amino acids. In DNA form, the CDR3 reads TGCGCCAGCAGCCAAGAGGGGGGGCGGGTAGTTACGCCCCTCCACTTT. Amino acid sequence: CASSQEGGRVVTPLHF.

The chain links TRBV5-1 to TRBJ2-7; 8 bases match TRBD1. The CDR3 totals 14 residues. The germline V gene has CDR1 SGHRS and CDR2 YFSETQ. The junction had 5 bases not matched to a gene; V was cut back by 4 bases and J by 2 bases. CDR3: CASSQQTGAYEQYF. The CDR3 DNA follows: TGCGCCAGCAGCCAACAGACAGGGGCCTACGAGCAGTACTTC.

V is TRBV6-6 and J is TRBJ2-7, with D perhaps matching TRBD1 (6 bases). The CDR3 is 14 residues long. Germline CDR1 MNHNY, CDR2 SVGAGI (reference sequence). Deletions cut 0 bases from V and 3 bases from J, with 9 bases between. The DNA of the CDR3 is TGTGCCAGCAGTTACTCAGGGACATACTACGAGCAGTACTTC. This gives the protein CASSYSGTYYEQYF.

J is TRBJ2-7 and V is TRBV28; D gene ambiguous. V dropped 6 bases and J dropped 0 bases, with 6 bases sitting between them. The CDR3 consists of 12 residues. Looked up from germline, CDR1 is MDHEN and CDR2 is SYDVKM. The CDR3 DNA reads as TGTGCCAGCAGAGACATCTCCTACGAGCAGTACTTC. Its protein is CASRDISYEQYF.

The chain recombines TRBV7-2 with TRBJ2-1; TRBD2 matches at 11 bases. The ends lost 8 bases at V and 2 bases at J; junction bases unmatched: 5. The CDR3 has 15 amino acids. Germline V gene lookup returns CDR1 SGHTA and CDR2 FQGNSA. The CDR3 DNA is TGTGCCAGCCGACTAGCGGGATCCCCCTACAATGAGCAGTTCTTC. Translating gives CASRLAGSPYNEQFF. The entire variable domain, with the rest obtained from reference TRBV7-2 and TRBJ2-1, is as follows: GAGVSQSPSNKVTEKGKDVELRCDPISGHTALYWYRQSLGQGLEFLIYFQGNSAPDKSGLPSDRFSAERTGGSVSTLTIQRTQQEDSAVYLCASRLAGSPYNEQFFGPGTRLTVL.

The V and J genes are TRBV23-1 and TRBJ2-1, with TRBD2 matching 10 bases. TRBV23-1 is an ORF; its function is uncertain. The junction had 4 bases not matched to a gene; V was cut back by 7 bases and J by 1 base. This CDR3 has 15 residues. CDR3 in amino acids: CASNSGGLSYNEQFF. In DNA, the CDR3 is TGCGCCAGCAATAGCGGGGGGCTTTCCTACAATGAGCAGTTCTTC.

This clone was seen once. The chain employs TRBV10-3 and TRBJ1-5; tentative D call: TRBD1 (6 bases). The CDR3 consists of 15 residues. V was pared by 7 bases and J by 0 bases, with 13 bases between. Germline assignment: CDR1 ENHRY and CDR2 SYGVKD. As DNA, the CDR3 is TGTGCCATCAAATTTTCAGGGGATAGCAATCAGCCCCAGCATTTT. It codes for CAIKFSGDSNQPQHF.

This chain joins TRBV30 and TRBJ2-7; possible D gene TRBD1, 5 bases. CDR1 GTSNPN and CDR2 SVGIG come from the germline V gene (reference sequence). Deletions cut 2 bases from V and 3 bases from J, with 8 bases between. This CDR3 spans 12 amino acids. CDR3 DNA sequence: TGTGCCTGGAGTCGAACAGGCTACGAGCAGTACTTC. It translates to CAWSRTGYEQYF.

This chain uses TRBV29-1 with TRBJ2-5; possibly TRBD2 for D (6 bases). The CDR3 is 12 residues long. Germline V lookup: CDR1 SQVTM, CDR2 ANQGSEA. The germline V and J ends were trimmed by 7 bases and 4 bases, with 13 bases remaining between them. This CDR3 reads CSGGGEAETQYF. CDR3 coding DNA: TGCAGCGGTGGAGGGGAGGCAGAGACCCAGTACTTC. The entire variable domain, with the rest obtained from reference TRBV29-1 and TRBJ2-5, is as follows: SAVISQKPSRDICQRGTSLTIQCQVDSQVTMMFWYRQQPGQSLTLIATANQGSEATYESGFVIDKFPISRPNLTFSTLTVSNMSPEDSSIYLCSGGGEAETQYFGPGTRLLVL.

This sequence joins TRBV29-1 and TRBJ2-3, with TRBD2 matching 9 bases. The CDR3 is 16 amino acids. In germline, CDR1 is SQVTM, CDR2 ANQGSEA. The V gene end was trimmed by 6 bases and the J gene end by 4 bases; junction bases not matched to a gene: 14. DNA of the CDR3: TGCAGCGTGGCCGCCGAGGGTGCGGGAGGGCCAGATACGCAGTATTTT. This sequence encodes CSVAAEGAGGPDTQYF.

V usage is TRBV7-2 and J usage is TRBJ1-1, with unresolved D. This CDR3 is built from 14 residues. From germline, CDR1 is SGHTA and CDR2 FQGNSA. Trimming removed 5 bases from V and 9 bases from J, with 19 bases in between. CDR3: CASSRATEFHKAFF. CDR3 nucleotide sequence: TGTGCCAGCAGCCGAGCAACAGAGTTTCATAAAGCTTTCTTT.

The chain links TRBV29-1 to TRBJ2-5, with a tentative D call TRBD2 (6 bases). The germline gives CDR1 SQVTM, CDR2 ANQGSEA. V lost 3 bases to trimming and J lost 4 bases, with 18 bases between them. This CDR3 spans 15 amino acids. This CDR3 is CSVDRLVGSGETQYF. The CDR3 DNA follows: TGCAGCGTTGATAGACTAGTAGGCTCGGGAGAGACCCAGTACTTC. Variable domain in full (rest from reference TRBV29-1 and TRBJ2-5): SAVISQKPSRDICQRGTSLTIQCQVDSQVTMMFWYRQQPGQSLTLIATANQGSEATYESGFVIDKFPISRPNLTFSTLTVSNMSPEDSSIYLCSVDRLVGSGETQYFGPGTRLLVL.

The chain recombines TRBV30 with TRBJ2-5, with 9 nucleotides matching TRBD1. This CDR3 is built from 15 residues. The germline V gene encodes CDR1 GTSNPN and CDR2 SVGIG (reference sequence). The junction had 9 bases not matched to a gene; V was cut back by 2 bases and J by 5 bases. The CDR3 loop reads CAWSILQGAGETQYF. The CDR3 coding sequence is TGTGCCTGGAGTATTTTACAGGGGGCCGGGGAGACCCAGTACTTC.

This chain links TRBV11-2 with TRBJ2-1; TRBD2 matches 15 bases. CDR1 SGHAT and CDR2 FQNNGV come from the germline V gene. V lost 6 bases, J lost 5 bases, and 8 bases stayed unmatched. CDR3 length equals 17 residues. The CDR3 DNA reads TGTGCCAGCAGGGGTGGACTAGCGGGGGGGCTCCACAATGAGCAGTTCTTC. Its translation: CASRGGLAGGLHNEQFF.